The clone carrying this TCR beta chain showed up just once. The antigen remains undetermined. This entry is derived from a study of shared clonotypes between healthy human individuals. Method: immunoSEQ multiplex PCR; TCRdb's copy keeps in-frame clones and lacks some. The sample lists fewer than 700,000 clones, roughly 96% occurring once. CD45RO-negative CD8 cells positively selected for CCR7 made up the naive population, which excluded terminally differentiated effector memory CD45RA+ cells. Study findings and constraints: Rarefaction analysis demonstrated incomplete sorted-subset sequencing notwithstanding large depth.

The V and J ends lost 7 bases and 5 bases respectively, with 12 bases between them. Germline V gene sequence: CDR1 LGHNT, CDR2 FRNRAP. This CDR3 is 12 amino acids long. The rearrangement uses TRBV12-5 and TRBJ2-7; D possibly corresponds to TRBD1 (5 bases). The origin of this receptor is a woman aged 25 to 39 in good health. The sequenced sample consisted of naive CD8+ T cells sorted from blood. CDR3 region: CASALQGNEQYF. The CDR3 nucleotides are TGTGCTAGTGCTCTCCAGGGAAACGAGCAGTACTTC.